A selection of T cell receptor beta chains follows, all from one sample in a study of chemoradiotherapy in HPV16-positive cancers. Here immunoSEQ multiplex PCR was the method, and the copy in TCRdb shows in-frame clones only, minus some. The sample contains 12,000 or so clones, roughly 78% of which appear only once. This sample was gathered from a patient who underwent chemoradiotherapy. Receptors were obtained from a human donor with HPV-associated anogenital cancer. Each CDR3 is given with its conserved first and last residue. The D gene is left open where the match is weak. Size is omitted from some rows. Given values are once, few, many or a class for expanded clones.

clone size	V gene	J gene	D gene	CDR3 DNA	CDR3 protein
NA	TRBV30	TRBJ2-3	TRBD1	TGTGCCTGGAGTGTAGGGGGCCGTGGAGGCGCAGATACGCAGTATTTT	CAWSVGGRGGADTQYF
NA	TRBV18	TRBJ1-3	TRBD1	TGTGCCAGCTCACCAACGACAGGGGGCGGTGGAAACACCATATATTTT	CASSPTTGGGGNTIYF
few	TRBV2	TRBJ2-7	NA	TGTGCCACCCGGAGTGTGGAGCAGTACTTC	CATRSVEQYF
NA	TRBV9	TRBJ2-3	TRBD2	TGTGCCAGCGCGGCTAGCGGGGCCACAGATACGCAGTATTTT	CASAASGATDTQYF
NA	TRBV18	TRBJ2-1	NA	TGTGCCAGCTCGCCTGGGACCGGCGATGAGCAGTTCTTC	CASSPGTGDEQFF
NA	TRBV6-1	TRBJ1-3	NA	TGTGCCAGCAGTGAAGGGGTGGGAACTGGAAACACCATATATTTT	CASSEGVGTGNTIYF
NA	TRBV5-1	TRBJ1-6	NA	TGCGCCAGCAGCCAAAGCGGGGTGAACTCACCCCTCCACTTT	CASSQSGVNSPLHF
NA	TRBV4-1	TRBJ1-2	NA	TGCGCCAGCAGCCTCACAGCAATGGACTATGGCTACACCTTC	CASSLTAMDYGYTF
NA	TRBV7-2	TRBJ2-1	NA	TGTGCCAGCAGCTTAGATATGATATACAATGAGCAGTTCTTC	CASSLDMIYNEQFF
NA	TRBV5-5	TRBJ1-5	TRBD1	TGTGCCAGCAGCTTCAACGGACAGGGCAGACAGCCCCAGCATTTT	CASSFNGQGRQPQHF
NA	TRBV9	TRBJ2-1	NA	TGTGCCAGCAGCGTAGCGGGGAGTAGTGAGCAGTTCTTC	CASSVAGSSEQFF
NA	TRBV4-2	TRBJ1-4	TRBD1	TGTGCCAGCAGCCAAGATAACAGGGGGGGCGAAAAACTGTTTTTT	CASSQDNRGGEKLFF
NA	TRBV7-8	TRBJ1-2	NA	TGTGCCAGCAGCGACCCAAGGGGTGGCTACACCTTC	CASSDPRGGYTF
few	TRBV5-1	TRBJ1-2	NA	TGCGCCAGCAGCTCACAGGGATCGGATGGCTACACCTTC	CASSSQGSDGYTF
NA	TRBV27	TRBJ1-1	TRBD1	TGTGCCAGCAAAAGAGGGACAGGTGGGAGAGAAGCTTTCTTT	CASKRGTGGREAFF
NA	TRBV5-5	TRBJ2-3	NA	TGTGCCAGCAGCTTGGCCGGGACATACACAGATACGCAGTATTTT	CASSLAGTYTDTQYF
NA	TRBV7-8	TRBJ2-5	NA	TGTGCCAGCAGCTTCAGGAAAGAGACCCAGTACTTC	CASSFRKETQYF
NA	TRBV5-8	TRBJ2-3	NA	TGTGCCAGCAGCTTGTTAGATACGCAGTATTTT	CASSLLDTQYF
NA	TRBV6-5	TRBJ2-2	TRBD1	TGTGCCAGCAGTACACCTGGACAGGGAGTTCGGGAGCTGTTTTTT	CASSTPGQGVRELFF
NA	TRBV6-5	TRBJ2-7	NA	TGTGCCAGCAGTTACTCAGGGGCCTCCCGGGACGAGCAGTACTTC	CASSYSGASRDEQYF
NA	TRBV5-6	TRBJ2-4	NA	TGTGCCAGCAGCTTGGGGACAGTGAACTTC	CASSLGTVNF
NA	TRBV11-3	TRBJ1-1	NA	TGTGCCAGCAGCTGGGGGAACACTGAAGCTTTCTTT	CASSWGNTEAFF
few	TRBV2	TRBJ1-5	NA	TGTGCCAGCAGTGAAGCGGAAACAGGGATCGATCAGCCCCAGCATTTT	CASSEAETGIDQPQHF
NA	TRBV9	TRBJ2-7	NA	TGTGCCAGCAGCGTAAGGGCGGGGGCTGGGGACTACGAGCAGTACTTC	CASSVRAGAGDYEQYF
NA	TRBV29-1	TRBJ2-3	NA	TGCAGCGTTGAGGGGGGCACAGATACGCAGTATTTT	CSVEGGTDTQYF
NA	TRBV7-9	TRBJ2-3	NA	TGTGCCAGCAGCTTCGGTACGGGAGCGCAGTATTTT	CASSFGTGAQYF
NA	TRBV30	TRBJ1-4	NA	TGTGCCTGTTCGGACGAAGTCCAGGGTCCTTTTTATGAAAAACTGTTTTTT	CACSDEVQGPFYEKLFF
NA	TRBV6-1	TRBJ2-6	NA	TGTGCCAGCAGGACAGAGTCTGGGGCCAACGTCCTGACTTTC	CASRTESGANVLTF
NA	TRBV4-3	TRBJ2-7	TRBD1	TGCGCCAGCAGCCAGAGAACGACAGGGGTTTGGAACGAGCAGTACTTC	CASSQRTTGVWNEQYF
few	TRBV19	TRBJ2-6	NA	TGTGCCAGTACACTTACGCCGGGAGGGGCCAACGTCCTGACTTTC	CASTLTPGGANVLTF
NA	TRBV5-6	TRBJ1-5	NA	TGTGCCAGCAGCTTAGGCAGGGTGAATCAGCCCCAGCATTTT	CASSLGRVNQPQHF